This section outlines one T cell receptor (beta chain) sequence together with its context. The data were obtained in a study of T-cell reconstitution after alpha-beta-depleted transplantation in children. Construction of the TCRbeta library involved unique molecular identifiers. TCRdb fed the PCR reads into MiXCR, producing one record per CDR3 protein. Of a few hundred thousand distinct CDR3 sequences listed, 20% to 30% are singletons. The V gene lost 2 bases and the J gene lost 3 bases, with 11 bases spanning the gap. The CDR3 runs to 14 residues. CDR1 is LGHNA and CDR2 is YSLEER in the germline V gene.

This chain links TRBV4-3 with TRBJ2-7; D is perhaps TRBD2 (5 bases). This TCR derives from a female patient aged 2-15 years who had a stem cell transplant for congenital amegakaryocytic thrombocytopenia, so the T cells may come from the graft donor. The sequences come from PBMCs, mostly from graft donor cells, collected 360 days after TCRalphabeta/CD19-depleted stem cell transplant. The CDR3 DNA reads TGCGCCAGCAGCCAACTAGCAAACAGCTACGAGCAGTACTTC. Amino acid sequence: CASSQLANSYEQYF.